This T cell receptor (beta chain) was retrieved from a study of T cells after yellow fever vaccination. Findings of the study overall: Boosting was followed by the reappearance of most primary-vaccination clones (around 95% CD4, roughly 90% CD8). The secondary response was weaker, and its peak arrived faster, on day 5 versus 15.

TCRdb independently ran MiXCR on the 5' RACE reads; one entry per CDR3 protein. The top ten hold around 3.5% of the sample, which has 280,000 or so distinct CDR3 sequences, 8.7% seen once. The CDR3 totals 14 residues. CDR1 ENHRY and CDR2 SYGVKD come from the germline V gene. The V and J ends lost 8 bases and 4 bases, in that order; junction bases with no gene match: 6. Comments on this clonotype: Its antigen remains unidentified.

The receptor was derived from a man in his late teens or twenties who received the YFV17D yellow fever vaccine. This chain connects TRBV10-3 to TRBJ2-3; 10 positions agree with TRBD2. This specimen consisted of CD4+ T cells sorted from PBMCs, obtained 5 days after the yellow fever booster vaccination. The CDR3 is CAISAGGRADTQYF. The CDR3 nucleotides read TGTGCCATCTCAGCGGGGGGGCGGGCAGATACGCAGTATTTT.